The 29 T cell receptor beta chains reported below all come from one sample, sequenced in a study of cytomegalovirus exposure and HLA in healthy donors. PCR involved 60 Vbeta and 13 Jbeta primers. Repertoires were generated with immunoSEQ multiplex PCR, while TCRdb's copy carries only in-frame clones and drops some. The sample consists of about 160,000 clones, roughly 80% of them appearing once. Sample: PBMCs. The receptors here all came from a male donor in good health and CMV-seronegative.

The gene calls are TRBV7-2 and TRBJ1-3; maybe TRBD1 (5 bases). From germline, CDR1 is SGHTA and CDR2 FQGNSA. The V end lost 4 bases, the J end lost 4 bases, and 8 bases lay between the germline ends. The CDR3 loop spans 13 amino acids. The CDR3 loop reads CASSSGGGNTIYF. The CDR3 DNA reads as TGTGCCAGCAGCTCCGGGGGGGGAAACACCATATATTTT.

V and J are TRBV12-5 and TRBJ1-4; D perhaps matches TRBD1 (5 bases). The CDR3 length is 14 residues. V was cut by 7 bases and J by 8 bases, with 17 bases left in between. In germline, CDR1 is LGHNT, CDR2 FRNRAP. CDR3 loop: CASASGGTGEKLFF. The CDR3 DNA reads TGTGCTAGTGCCTCGGGGGGGACGGGAGAAAAACTGTTTTTT.

This clone appeared a few times. The gene calls are TRBV9 and TRBJ2-2; 8 bases are a match to TRBD1. Trimming took 3 bases from V and 5 from J; bases not matched to a gene: 9. Germline V gives CDR1 SGDLS, CDR2 YYNGEE. CDR3 length equals 16 residues. This chain's CDR3 is CASSDFRQGRTGELFF. The CDR3, as DNA: TGTGCCAGCAGCGACTTCCGACAGGGGCGGACCGGGGAGCTGTTTTTT.

J is TRBJ2-1 and V is TRBV11-2; 9 bases are shared with TRBD1. The CDR3 consists of 16 residues. Unmatched junction bases numbered 11, after V lost 5 bases and J lost 6 bases. Germline CDR1 reads SGHAT; CDR2 reads FQNNGV. CDR3 nucleotide sequence: TGTGCCAGCAGCCGTCCAGGGACAGGGTTGGGCAATGAGCAGTTCTTC. Its protein is CASSRPGTGLGNEQFF.

This clone was observed a single time. The genes are TRBV6-4 and TRBJ2-3, with 7 positions matching TRBD2. In germline, CDR1 is MRHNA, CDR2 SNTAGT. The CDR3 runs to 15 residues. Trimming at V came to 4 bases and at J to 1 base, leaving 5 bases not matched to a gene. This CDR3 is CASSVGSGGTDTQYF. CDR3 nucleotides: TGTGCCAGCAGTGTCGGAAGCGGGGGCACAGATACGCAGTATTTT.

The rearrangement joins TRBV19 to TRBJ2-7; a weak D match, TRBD1 (5 bases). V lost 0 bases to trimming and J lost 6 bases, with 12 bases between them. The CDR3 runs 14 residues. In germline, CDR1 is LNHDA, CDR2 SQIVND (reference sequence). The CDR3 region is CASSIDRVRLEQYF. The CDR3 DNA sequence: TGTGCCAGTAGTATAGACAGGGTGAGACTCGAGCAGTACTTC.

V and J are TRBV27 and TRBJ1-5; 7 positions match TRBD1. There are 17 residues in the CDR3. After removal of 5 bases from V and 4 bases from J, the junction contained 14 bases not matched to a gene. The germline gives CDR1 MNHEY, CDR2 SMNVEV (reference sequence). The CDR3 coding sequence is TGTGCCAGCAGTCTTAAATCACAGGGGTTTGGGAATCAGCCCCAGCATTTT. Amino acids: CASSLKSQGFGNQPQHF.

The chain uses TRBV5-4 and TRBJ2-7; 13 positions match TRBD2. This CDR3 is 16 amino acids long. Germline assignment: CDR1 SGHNT and CDR2 YYREEE (reference sequence). Trimming at V came to 4 bases and at J to 7 bases, leaving 11 bases not matched to a gene. This chain's CDR3 is CASSPTSGRASLEQYF. CDR3 sequence (DNA): TGTGCCAGCAGCCCAACTAGCGGGAGGGCCTCATTGGAGCAGTACTTC.

The rearrangement links TRBV11-2 to TRBJ2-7; maybe TRBD2 (6 bases). V was shortened by 1 base and J by 3 bases, with 10 bases between the two germline ends. The germline gives CDR1 SGHAT, CDR2 FQNNGV. CDR3 length: 14 residues. The CDR3 nucleotides read TGTGCCAGCAGCTTAGGTAGCGGCCTCTACGAGCAGTACTTC. Amino acid sequence: CASSLGSGLYEQYF.

The chain employs TRBV7-2 and TRBJ1-1, with D unclear. CDR1 is SGHTA, CDR2 FQGNSA, per germline. This CDR3 comprises 13 residues. V lost 6 bases and J 0 bases, leaving 8 bases between the germline ends. CDR3 nucleotides: TGTGCCAGCAGGCGAAGCATGAACACTGAAGCTTTCTTT. It translates to CASRRSMNTEAFF. Complete variable domain (other parts from reference TRBV7-2 and TRBJ1-1): GAGVSQSPSNKVTEKGKDVELRCDPISGHTALYWYRQSLGQGLEFLIYFQGNSAPDKSGLPSDRFSAERTGGSVSTLTIQRTQQEDSAVYLCASRRSMNTEAFFGQGTRLTVV.

Only a few counts were recorded for this clone. The J gene is TRBJ2-1, the V gene TRBV6-4; 7 bases agree with TRBD2. Per germline, CDR1 MRHNA and CDR2 SNTAGT. CDR3 length equals 13 residues. With 5 bases clipped from V and 5 bases from J, the junction kept 3 bases outside the gene matches. Written as DNA, the CDR3 is TGTGCCAGCAGTAGCGGGACCAACAATGAGCAGTTCTTC. Translated: CASSSGTNNEQFF.

The chain recombines TRBV5-4 with TRBJ1-1; TRBD1 is a possible D gene (6 bases). Looked up from germline, CDR1 is SGHNT and CDR2 is YYREEE (reference sequence). Trimming removed 4 bases at V and 6 bases at J, with 13 bases between. This CDR3 contains 13 residues. The CDR3 is CASSQRRTAEAFF. Written as DNA, the CDR3 is TGTGCCAGCAGCCAGAGAAGGACAGCTGAAGCTTTCTTT.

V gene TRBV28 combines with J gene TRBJ2-5; D possibly corresponds to TRBD2 (6 bases). The CDR3 contains 12 residues. V lost 5 bases and J 5 bases, leaving 9 bases between the germline ends. Germline loops: CDR1 MDHEN, CDR2 SYDVKM. The CDR3 protein is CASSGGVETQYF. The CDR3 nucleotides read TGTGCCAGCAGTGGCGGGGTGGAGACCCAGTACTTC.

This clone has more than one count but fewer than ten. This rearrangement joins TRBV27 to TRBJ2-7; tentative D call: TRBD2 (6 bases). CDR3 length: 15 amino acids. Trimming took 0 bases from V and 5 from J, leaving 14 bases between them. Germline V gene sequence: CDR1 MNHEY, CDR2 SMNVEV (reference sequence). CDR3 region: CASSLSPGVVNEQYF. In nucleotides, the CDR3 is TGTGCCAGCAGTTTATCGCCGGGAGTGGTAAACGAGCAGTACTTC.

CDR3 in DNA: TGTGCCAGCAGCTTGGGGAAAACAGGGTTCAGCTCCTACAATGAGCAGTTCTTC. It is translated as CASSLGKTGFSSYNEQFF. This chain joins TRBV5-4 and TRBJ2-1; D perhaps matches TRBD1 (6 bases). Germline CDR1 SGHNT, CDR2 YYREEE (reference sequence). The V end was cut by 0 bases, the J end by 0 bases, with 16 bases between. The CDR3 spans 18 residues. The complete variable domain, with remaining parts taken from reference TRBV5-4 and TRBJ2-1, reads ETGVTQSPTHLIKTRGQQVTLRCSSQSGHNTVSWYQQALGQGPQFIFQYYREEENGRGNFPPRFSGLQFPNYSSELNVNALELDDSALYLCASSLGKTGFSSYNEQFFGPGTRLTVL.

This sequence joins TRBV28 and TRBJ1-5, with a weak D call TRBD1 (5 bases). The V gene's germline CDR1 is MDHEN and CDR2 SYDVKM. Trimming left V 2 bases short and J 4 bases short, with 9 bases between. CDR3 length: 14 amino acids. The CDR3 region is CASSLGARNQPQHF. DNA for the CDR3: TGTGCCAGCAGTTTAGGGGCACGGAATCAGCCCCAGCATTTT.

The rearrangement links TRBV7-2 to TRBJ2-2; possible D gene TRBD1, 6 bases. With 5 bases removed from V and 6 bases from J, the gap between germline ends came to 25 bases. The CDR3 is 18 residues long. Germline CDR1 reads SGHTA; CDR2 reads FQGNSA. The DNA of the CDR3 is TGTGCCAGCAGCCTCCGGGACATAATTTTGATCCCCCCCGGGGAGCTGTTTTTT. Translated: CASSLRDIILIPPGELFF.

The rearrangement links TRBV25-1 to TRBJ1-6; 7 nucleotides line up with TRBD1. The CDR3 runs 17 residues. V trimming: 7 bases; J trimming: 0 bases; junction bases outside the gene matches: 9. Per germline, CDR1 MGHDK and CDR2 SYGVNS. The CDR3 coding sequence is TGTGCCAGCAAGACATCACAGGGGAGCTCCTATAATTCACCCCTCCACTTT. This codes for CASKTSQGSSYNSPLHF.

The chain couples TRBV19 to TRBJ1-5; a weak D match, TRBD1 (5 bases). V was shortened by 0 bases and J by 2 bases, with 8 bases between the two germline ends. The germline CDR1 and CDR2 sequences are LNHDA and SQIVND (reference sequence). The CDR3 is made up of 15 amino acids. CDR3 protein: CASSIDGGGNQPQHF. The CDR3, as DNA: TGTGCCAGTAGTATAGACGGAGGGGGCAATCAGCCCCAGCATTTT.

The V call is TRBV9, the J call TRBJ2-5, with 11 bases lining up with TRBD2. The germline CDR1 and CDR2 sequences are SGDLS and YYNGEE. CDR3 size: 14 residues. V shed 2 bases, J shed 6 bases, and the junction held 3 bases outside the gene matches. As DNA, the CDR3 is TGTGCCAGCAGCGTTTCTAGCGGGGGGAAGACCCAGTACTTC. This codes for CASSVSSGGKTQYF.

The chain joins TRBV12-5 to TRBJ1-1; the D is unclear. This CDR3 is 14 amino acids long. Per germline, CDR1 LGHNT and CDR2 FRNRAP. Trimming stripped 2 bases from V and 5 bases from J, with 12 bases between. The CDR3 spells CASGLPGGETEAFF. The DNA of the CDR3 is TGTGCTAGTGGTTTGCCAGGAGGTGAGACTGAAGCTTTCTTT.

The gene calls are TRBV9 and TRBJ2-1, with TRBD2 identical over 12 bases. The germline gives CDR1 SGDLS, CDR2 YYNGEE. The CDR3 loop spans 13 amino acids. Losses at the gene ends were 6 bases for V and 9 bases for J; bases not matched to a gene: 4. The CDR3 reads CASIGLAGSEQFF. CDR3 nucleotides: TGTGCCAGCATCGGACTAGCGGGAAGTGAGCAGTTCTTC.

CDR3 DNA sequence: TGTGCCAGCAGTTCCAGCGGGGGGTATTACGAGCAGTACTTC. Its translation: CASSSSGGYYEQYF. V and J are TRBV27 and TRBJ2-7; 9 bases match TRBD2. The CDR3 length is 14 residues. The V and J ends lost 4 bases and 4 bases, in that order; junction bases with no gene match: 5. CDR1 and CDR2 from the germline V gene are MNHEY and SMNVEV (reference sequence).

V and J are TRBV5-4 and TRBJ1-3; D is unclear. The CDR3 spans 14 residues. From germline, CDR1 is SGHNT and CDR2 YYREEE (reference sequence). Deletions cut 4 bases from V and 4 bases from J, with 12 bases between. The DNA of the CDR3 is TGTGCCAGCAGCCCCGGAGTGGCCGGAAACACCATATATTTT. Amino acids: CASSPGVAGNTIYF.

CDR3 in amino acids: CASILRGREAETQYF. The CDR3 DNA sequence: TGTGCCAGCATCCTCCGCGGGCGGGAGGCCGAGACCCAGTACTTC. V gene TRBV6-6 combines with J gene TRBJ2-5; TRBD2 agrees at 8 bases. From germline, CDR1 is MNHNY and CDR2 SVGAGI (reference sequence). Trimming removed 7 bases from V and 5 bases from J; junction bases left unmatched: 12. CDR3 size: 15 residues.

This chain joins TRBV13 and TRBJ2-3, with TRBD2 as a possible D gene (5 bases). CDR1 PRHDT and CDR2 FYEKMQ come from the germline V gene (reference sequence). Trimming removed 5 bases from V and 6 bases from J, with 9 bases in between. The CDR3 consists of 12 residues. In DNA form, the CDR3 reads TGTGCCAGCAGCCGGAGGACCGATACGCAGTATTTT. This sequence encodes CASSRRTDTQYF. Full variable domain (remainder filled in from reference TRBV13 and TRBJ2-3): AAGVIQSPRHLIKEKRETATLKCYPIPRHDTVYWYQQGPGQDPQFLISFYEKMQSDKGSIPDRFSAQQFSDYHSELNMSSLELGDSALYFCASSRRTDTQYFGPGTRLTVL.

In regard to this clone: In this CDR3 the conserved last residue, phenylalanine or tryptophan, is missing, so a read error is likely. The rearrangement links TRBV5-6 to TRBJ2-3, with 10 nucleotides matching TRBD2. The CDR3 length is 16 residues. V lost 0 bases to trimming and J lost 2 bases; unmatched junction nucleotides: 3. Per the germline V gene, CDR1 is SGHDT and CDR2 is YYEEEE. The CDR3 protein is CASSLVGTSATDTQYL. CDR3 nucleotide sequence: TGTGCCAGCAGCTTGGTAGGGACTAGCGCCACAGATACGCAGTATCTT.

As to this clone: The junction departs from the called germline gene at one end, perhaps through a read error. This specimen includes other DNA sequences encoding the same CDR3. The V gene is TRBV11-2, the J gene TRBJ1-2; D is perhaps TRBD1 (6 bases). This CDR3 has 14 residues. Germline CDR1 and CDR2: SGHAT and FQNNGV. The chain's CDR3 is CASSLDGGGYGYTF. CDR3 sequence (DNA): TGTGCCAGCAGTTTAGATGGGGGCGGCTATGGCTACACCTTC. Using reference TRBV11-2 and TRBJ1-2 for the parts outside the CDR3, the full variable domain is EAGVAQSPRYKIIEKRQSVAFWCNPISGHATLYWYQQILGQGPKLLIQFQNNGVVDDSQLPKDRFSAERLKGVDSTLKIQPAKLEDSAVYLCASSLDGGGYGYTFGSGTRLTVV.

The chain couples TRBV6-6 to TRBJ2-1, with D perhaps matching TRBD1 (5 bases). Germline CDR1 is MNHNY and CDR2 is SVGAGI (reference sequence). This CDR3 is built from 15 residues. V was cut by 8 bases and J by 1 base, with 15 bases left in between. This CDR3 reads CASDPSGQSYNEQFF. CDR3 in DNA: TGTGCCAGCGATCCCAGTGGACAATCCTACAATGAGCAGTTCTTC.